This entry lists 31 T cell receptor beta chains sequenced from one sample in a study of blood T cell repertoires in COVID-19. Generated by immunoSEQ multiplex PCR, the TCRdb table keeps only in-frame clones and is missing some. In the table there are roughly 300,000 clones, roughly 93% of which are singletons. Source material: PBMCs or T cells enriched from blood (not recorded which). The source of these receptors is a middle-aged woman with acute COVID-19.

The V call is TRBV11-3, the J call TRBJ2-5; 7 bases align to TRBD2. This CDR3 is built from 15 residues. Germline V CDR1 and CDR2: SGHNT, YENEEA. V lost 2 bases and J lost 3; bases outside the gene matches: 6. CDR3 DNA sequence: TGTGCCAGCAGCTTAAGCCACGGGGGGAAAGAGACCCAGTACTTC. This sequence encodes CASSLSHGGKETQYF. The full variable domain, with the rest looked up from reference TRBV11-3 and TRBJ2-5, is EAGVVQSPRYKIIEKKQPVAFWCNPISGHNTLYWYLQNLGQGPELLIRYENEEAVDDSQLPKDRFSAERLKGVDSTLKIQPAELGDSAVYLCASSLSHGGKETQYFGPGTRLLVL.

The count of this clone is one. The chain has TRBV6-5 and TRBJ1-1, with 7 bases identical to TRBD1. V was clipped by 5 bases and J by 3 bases; unmatched bases: 3. Germline V gives CDR1 MNHEY, CDR2 SVGAGI. This CDR3 spans 13 amino acids. This CDR3 is CASSPDRDTEAFF. As DNA, the CDR3 is TGTGCCAGCAGTCCTGACAGGGACACTGAAGCTTTCTTT.

This clone was observed once. The J gene is TRBJ1-5, the V gene TRBV4-1; D ambiguous. Trimming took 0 bases from V and 7 from J, leaving 7 bases between them. Germline assignment: CDR1 MGHRA and CDR2 YSYEKL. The CDR3 loop spans 13 amino acids. DNA of the CDR3: TGCGCCAGCAGCCAAGATGTAAAACAGCCCCAGCATTTT. Its protein is CASSQDVKQPQHF.

This clone was counted only a few times. This chain links TRBV24-1 with TRBJ1-2; D not certain. V lost 6 bases, J lost 4 bases, and 8 bases lay in between. CDR1 and CDR2 from the germline V gene are KGHDR and SFDVKD. The CDR3 runs 12 residues. CDR3 DNA sequence: TGTGCCACCAGTAATGAGGCCTATGGCTACACCTTC. It is translated as CATSNEAYGYTF.

The V call is TRBV2, the J call TRBJ2-7, with a tentative D call TRBD2 (5 bases). The CDR3 contains 14 residues. Germline CDR1 and CDR2: SNHLY and FYNNEI. V was shortened by 7 bases and J by 0 bases, with 13 bases between the two germline ends. The CDR3 protein is CASIRGSSSYEQYF. CDR3 in DNA: TGTGCCAGCATCAGAGGGTCTTCCTCCTACGAGCAGTACTTC.

The chain recombines TRBV19 with TRBJ2-2, with a weak D call TRBD1 (6 bases). There are 12 residues in the CDR3. The V gene's germline CDR1 is LNHDA and CDR2 SQIVND (reference sequence). V was cut by 5 bases and J by 6 bases, with 7 bases left in between. The CDR3 nucleotides are TGTGCCAGTAGTTACAGGGCCGGGGAGCTGTTTTTT. It translates to CASSYRAGELFF.

The V and J genes are TRBV29-1 and TRBJ2-3; tentatively, D is TRBD1 (6 bases). This CDR3 is 11 amino acids long. Germline CDR1 SQVTM, CDR2 ANQGSEA. Trimming stripped 0 bases from V and 10 bases from J, with 8 bases between. CDR3 region: CSVEEGGPQYF. In DNA form, the CDR3 reads TGCAGCGTTGAAGAAGGGGGACCGCAGTATTTT.

The chain uses TRBV13 and TRBJ1-3; D unresolved. There are 15 residues in the CDR3. Germline CDR1 and CDR2: PRHDT and FYEKMQ (reference sequence). Trimming pared 5 bases from V and 0 bases from J, leaving 11 bases between. The CDR3 here is CASSAPGLSGNTIYF. CDR3 DNA: TGTGCCAGCAGCGCCCCGGGTCTCTCTGGAAACACCATATATTTT.

V gene TRBV6-1 combines with J gene TRBJ1-4; 11 nucleotides match TRBD1. This CDR3 region has 16 residues. Germline-derived CDR1 and CDR2 are MNHNS and SASEGT. V lost 3 bases to trimming and J lost 7 bases; unmatched junction nucleotides: 7. The CDR3 is CASSDRTGGWREKLFF. CDR3 bases: TGTGCCAGCAGTGACAGGACAGGGGGCTGGCGTGAAAAACTGTTTTTT.

This chain links TRBV5-1 with TRBJ1-4; D uncertain. The CDR3 runs 14 residues. Deletions cut 0 bases from V and 5 bases from J, with 8 bases between. Looked up from germline, CDR1 is SGHRS and CDR2 is YFSETQ. CDR3 coding DNA: TGCGCCAGCAGCTTGGAGGGAGTCAATGAAAAACTGTTTTTT. It codes for CASSLEGVNEKLFF.

This chain links TRBV24-1 with TRBJ1-2, with TRBD1 matching 8 bases. In germline, CDR1 is KGHDR, CDR2 SFDVKD. This CDR3 contains 12 residues. The junction had 4 bases not matched to a gene; V was cut back by 7 bases and J by 7 bases. The CDR3 nucleotides read TGTGCCACCAGCCTGACAGGGGTTGGCTACACCTTC. Residues: CATSLTGVGYTF.

V gene TRBV28 combines with J gene TRBJ1-3; the D gene is possibly TRBD1 (5 bases). The germline CDR1 and CDR2 sequences are MDHEN and SYDVKM. The V and J ends lost 5 bases and 4 bases respectively, with 24 bases between them. The CDR3 has 18 residues. For the CDR3, the DNA is TGTGCCAGCAGTGCCCCTGGTCAGGGCCGTTCTAACGGAAACACCATATATTTT. It is translated as CASSAPGQGRSNGNTIYF.

This clone was counted once. The V gene is TRBV18, the J gene TRBJ1-2, with 7 positions matching TRBD1. The CDR3 has 14 amino acids. CDR1 and CDR2 from the germline V gene are KGHSH and LQKENI. V trimming: 5 bases; J trimming: 1 base; junction bases outside the gene matches: 4. In DNA, the CDR3 is TGTGCCAGCTCAGGGACAGTAGATAACTATGGCTACACCTTC. Translated: CASSGTVDNYGYTF.

The gene calls are TRBV2 and TRBJ1-3; 8 bases match TRBD1. Per germline, CDR1 SNHLY and CDR2 FYNNEI. The CDR3 is made up of 14 amino acids. The J segment lost 2 bases and the V segment lost 6 bases, leaving 3 bases of the junction unmatched. This chain's CDR3 is CASSIQGAGNTIYF. For the CDR3, the DNA is TGTGCCAGCAGCATACAGGGGGCTGGAAACACCATATATTTT.

The rearrangement uses TRBV6-5 and TRBJ2-4, with TRBD1 as a possible D gene (8 bases). The germline CDR1 and CDR2 sequences are MNHEY and SVGAGI. The V gene lost 6 bases and the J gene lost 8 bases, with 17 bases spanning the gap. The CDR3 is made up of 14 amino acids. Here the CDR3 reads CASRLDRAGDIQYF. As DNA, the CDR3 is TGTGCCAGCAGATTGGACAGGGCGGGGGACATTCAGTACTTC.

This clone was observed once. The chain joins TRBV12-3 or TRBV12-4 to TRBJ1-1; a possible D gene is TRBD1 (5 bases). The CDR3 sequence is 13 residues long. CDR3 coding DNA: TGTACCTCTACGGGGGTCGGCGGTCTTGAAGCTTTCTTT. The encoded protein is CTSTGVGGLEAFF.

The chain links TRBV4-2 to TRBJ2-2; D gene uncertain. Trimming removed 1 base at V and 2 bases at J, with 11 bases between. CDR1 and CDR2 from the germline V gene are LGHNA and YNFKEQ. The CDR3 is 16 amino acids. The CDR3 spells CASSQVITANTGELFF. The CDR3 DNA is TGTGCCAGCAGCCAAGTAATCACAGCTAACACCGGGGAGCTGTTTTTT.

This clone appeared once. The DNA for the CDR3 is TGTGCCAGCAGTTTACGAGGGGGCATCAACACTGAAGCTTTCTTT. Translation: CASSLRGGINTEAFF. This chain links TRBV27 with TRBJ1-1; 7 bases are a match to TRBD1. CDR3 size: 15 residues. V lost 2 bases, J lost 2 bases, and 5 bases stayed unmatched. Germline assignment: CDR1 MNHEY and CDR2 SMNVEV (reference sequence).

The chain links TRBV18 to TRBJ1-5; 7 bases are a match to TRBD1. The CDR3 consists of 15 residues. Per germline, CDR1 KGHSH and CDR2 LQKENI. V trimming: 4 bases; J trimming: 0 bases; junction bases outside the gene matches: 3. The CDR3 nucleotides are TGTGCCAGCTCACGAAACAGGGGTAGCAATCAGCCCCAGCATTTT. Its translation: CASSRNRGSNQPQHF.

The chain uses TRBV5-1 and TRBJ1-5, with unresolved D. The CDR3 extends over 13 amino acids. The V end lost 1 base, the J end lost 7 bases, and 9 bases lay between the germline ends. Germline V gene lookup returns CDR1 SGHRS and CDR2 YFSETQ. CDR3 loop: CASSLTGTQPQHF. DNA for the CDR3: TGCGCCAGCAGCTTGACGGGAACGCAGCCCCAGCATTTT.

The rearrangement joins TRBV24-1 to TRBJ2-2, with TRBD2 identical over 8 bases. CDR3 size: 14 residues. Germline CDR1 and CDR2: KGHDR and SFDVKD. V was pared by 9 bases and J by 0 bases, with 2 bases of the junction left unmatched. The CDR3 nucleotides read TGTGCCACCGGCGGGGGGTCGAACACCGGGGAGCTGTTTTTT. It encodes CATGGGSNTGELFF.

This chain links TRBV2 with TRBJ1-6; D is ambiguous. Per germline, CDR1 SNHLY and CDR2 FYNNEI. V gave up 4 bases and J gave up 10 bases, with 11 bases separating them. The CDR3 has 13 residues. This CDR3 is CASSAAVPSPLHF. DNA for the CDR3: TGTGCCAGCAGTGCTGCGGTCCCCTCACCCCTCCACTTT.

The chain employs TRBV27 and TRBJ2-1; 9 bases map to TRBD2. V shed 2 bases, J shed 3 bases, and the junction held 2 bases outside the gene matches. The CDR3 consists of 15 residues. The germline V gene has CDR1 MNHEY and CDR2 SMNVEV (reference sequence). Here the CDR3 reads CASSLTSGHYNEQFF. Here the CDR3 DNA reads TGTGCCAGCAGTTTAACTAGCGGGCACTACAATGAGCAGTTCTTC.

This clone was observed a handful of times. The V gene is TRBV10-3, the J gene TRBJ1-4; D remains unclear. Per the germline V gene, CDR1 is ENHRY and CDR2 is SYGVKD. The CDR3 spans 14 residues. V was trimmed by 5 bases and J by 8 bases, leaving 15 bases between them. The CDR3 DNA follows: TGTGCCATCAGTCCCAGTGATGGTGGCGAAAAACTGTTTTTT. Encoded protein: CAISPSDGGEKLFF.

V gene TRBV4-1 combines with J gene TRBJ2-2, with 10 bases lining up with TRBD1. V gave up 2 bases and J gave up 7 bases; unmatched junction bases: 10. Germline CDR1 and CDR2: MGHRA and YSYEKL. This CDR3 has 17 residues. The CDR3 region has the DNA TGCGCCAGCAGCCAACCCCTCGGGGGACAGGGGCGCGGGGAGCTGTTTTTT. It yields the protein CASSQPLGGQGRGELFF.

The chain carries TRBV28 and TRBJ2-7, with 8 bases lining up with TRBD2. V gave up 6 bases and J gave up 4 bases; unmatched junction bases: 11. The germline gives CDR1 MDHEN, CDR2 SYDVKM. This CDR3 comprises 15 residues. CDR3 bases: TGTGCCAGCAGGGTAGCGGGGATCCAAATTTACGAGCAGTACTTC. Translating it yields CASRVAGIQIYEQYF.

This clone was picked up one time. The V gene is TRBV7-9, the J gene TRBJ2-2; the D gene is possibly TRBD2 (6 bases). The germline CDR1 and CDR2 sequences are SEHNR and FQNEAQ (reference sequence). Trimming took 4 bases from V and 14 from J, leaving 29 bases between them. The CDR3 length is 17 residues. CDR3 in DNA: TGTGCCAGCAGCTCGACGTCAGAGGTAGCGGCTTTAGGGAAACTGTTTTTT. Translating gives CASSSTSEVAALGKLFF.

The chain carries TRBV7-8 and TRBJ2-7, with 9 bases aligning to TRBD1. CDR1 SGHVS and CDR2 FQNEAQ come from the germline V gene. The trim removed 4 bases at V and 5 bases at J, leaving 9 bases unmatched. CDR3 length equals 15 residues. CDR3 residues: CASSSSGTGFHEQYF. CDR3 in DNA: TGTGCCAGCAGCTCATCCGGGACAGGGTTCCACGAGCAGTACTTC.

The rearrangement links TRBV11-3 to TRBJ2-3, with a possible D match to TRBD1 (5 bases). The CDR3 contains 13 residues. Trimming left V 3 bases short and J 8 bases short, with 12 bases between. In germline, CDR1 is SGHNT, CDR2 YENEEA. CDR3 sequence (DNA): TGTGCCAGCAGCTTGACCGGCCAGGGTACGCAGTATTTT. Amino acids: CASSLTGQGTQYF.

The J gene is TRBJ2-5, the V gene TRBV11-3, with D unclear. Deletions cut 1 base from V and 3 bases from J, with 3 bases between. Germline loops: CDR1 SGHNT, CDR2 YENEEA. The CDR3 spans 12 residues. The CDR3 DNA reads as TGTGCCAGCAGCTTAGTCAAAGAGACCCAGTACTTC. It is translated as CASSLVKETQYF.

This clone was picked up a small number of times. This chain links TRBV19 with TRBJ2-2; D not resolved. Germline CDR1 and CDR2: LNHDA and SQIVND (reference sequence). The CDR3 loop spans 12 amino acids. V lost 5 bases and J 4 bases, leaving 5 bases between the germline ends. The CDR3 DNA sequence: TGTGCCAGTAGTCGAGCCACCGGGGAGCTGTTTTTT. As protein: CASSRATGELFF.